These 20 T cell receptor beta chains originate from one sample sequenced in a study of post-analysis software for immune sequencing data (dated by TCRdb to about 2015). The method was PCR. The instrument given in TCRdb is Illumina HiSeq 2500. To reduce PCR and sequencing biases, unique molecular identifiers were built into the TCR beta cDNA libraries. TCRdb passed the public sequencing reads through fastp at Q25 and MiXCR, retaining productive beta sequences. Under each unique CDR3 protein, matching rows form one entry showing the most common genes and DNA. This sample comprises around 190,000 distinct CDR3 sequences, around 29% of them detected only once. The ten top clones hold roughly 3.4% of the sample. General findings and caveats noted by the study authors: A few TRBV segments, including TRBV5-6, TRBV5-1 and TRBV20-1, were significantly more frequent in patients than controls.

Their cognate antigens are unknown. The sequenced material came from blood. These receptors were collected from a girl aged 2 to 17 with multiple sclerosis.

A few counts support this clonotype. The gene calls are TRBV20-1 and TRBJ2-1, with a tentative D call TRBD1 (6 bases). Germline-derived CDR1 and CDR2 are DFQATT and SNEGSKA (reference sequence). There are 15 residues in the CDR3. V was cut by 0 bases and J by 4 bases, with 13 bases left in between. The CDR3 is CSARDEQGRYNEQFF. Written as DNA, the CDR3 is TGCAGTGCTAGAGATGAGCAGGGGCGATACAATGAGCAGTTCTTC.

This clonotype was counted at least ten times. A read error may produce the germline difference seen at one junction end. The J gene is TRBJ2-7, the V gene TRBV28; D might be TRBD1 (6 bases). The CDR3 loop spans 13 amino acids. Per germline, CDR1 MDHEN and CDR2 SYDVKM. CDR3 DNA: TGCGCCAGCAGCTTTGGCAGGGGCTACGAGCAGTACTTC. This gives the protein CASSFGRGYEQYF.

Comments on this clonotype: This could be a read error, since a much larger clone is one nucleotide away. The V and J genes are TRBV7-8 and TRBJ2-3, with D maybe TRBD2 (5 bases). The CDR3 length is 14 residues. Germline V CDR1 and CDR2: SGHVS, FQNEAQ. V lost 1 base, J lost 6 bases, and 11 bases lay in between. CDR3 residues: CASSLGRVGDTQYF. The CDR3 region has the DNA TGTGCCAGCAGCTTAGGGCGGGTCGGGGATACGCAGTATTTT.

This clonotype is a singleton in its sample. This may be a read error: a much more frequent sequence differs by one nucleotide. V is TRBV28 and J is TRBJ2-5; weak D call: TRBD1 (6 bases). Germline V gives CDR1 MDHEN, CDR2 SYDVKM. This CDR3 spans 15 amino acids. The V gene lost 5 bases and the J gene lost 3 bases, with 16 bases spanning the gap. DNA of the CDR3: TGTGCCAGCAGTCCCCAGGGACAAGAGGAAGAGACCCAGTACTTC. It encodes CASSPQGQEEETQYF.

The gene calls are TRBV25-1 and TRBJ2-1; D assignment may be TRBD1 or TRBD2 (5 bases each). Germline loops: CDR1 MGHDK, CDR2 SYGVNS. The CDR3 spans 16 residues. Trimming took 5 bases from V and 6 from J, leaving 20 bases between them. DNA for the CDR3: TGTGCCAGCAGTCATCCTGGGGGTAGGGTCCGCAATGAGCAGTTCTTC. Translated, it gives CASSHPGGRVRNEQFF.

This clonotype was counted many times. The genes are TRBV20-1 and TRBJ2-7, with D perhaps matching TRBD1 or TRBD2 (5 bases each). Deletions cut 0 bases from V and 3 bases from J, with 12 bases between. Germline CDR1 DFQATT, CDR2 SNEGSKA (reference sequence). The CDR3 spans 14 residues. The CDR3: CSARDRGQGYEQYF. In DNA, the CDR3 is TGCAGTGCTAGAGATCGAGGGCAGGGCTACGAGCAGTACTTC.

In regard to this clonotype: A much bigger clone sits one base away, suggesting this may be a read error. The chain combines TRBV6-1 with TRBJ1-2; 10 positions match TRBD1. This CDR3 is built from 16 residues. From germline, CDR1 is MNHNS and CDR2 SASEGT. The trim removed 5 bases at V and 8 bases at J, leaving 14 bases unmatched. DNA for the CDR3: TGTGCCAGCAGTCCTCACGAGGGACAGGGGACGCGGGGCTACACCTTC. It is translated as CASSPHEGQGTRGYTF.

V is TRBV7-9 and J is TRBJ2-1; D ambiguous. The CDR3 extends over 14 amino acids. Trimming removed 2 bases at V and 3 bases at J, with 8 bases between. Germline-derived CDR1 and CDR2 are SEHNR and FQNEAQ (reference sequence). CDR3 residues: CASSLRNSYNEQFF. The CDR3 nucleotides are TGTGCCAGCAGCTTACGGAACAGCTACAATGAGCAGTTCTTC. Complete variable domain (other parts from reference TRBV7-9 and TRBJ2-1): DTGVSQNPRHKITKRGQNVTFRCDPISEHNRLYWYRQTLGQGPEFLTYFQNEAQLEKSRLLSDRFSAERPKGSFSTLEIQRTEQGDSAMYLCASSLRNSYNEQFFGPGTRLTVL.

The chain has TRBV7-2 and TRBJ2-1; D is ambiguous. The V end lost 1 base, the J end lost 8 bases, and 15 bases lay between the germline ends. From germline, CDR1 is SGHTA and CDR2 FQGNSA. CDR3 length: 15 amino acids. The CDR3 loop is CASSLEGRLRDEQFF. The DNA for the CDR3 is TGTGCCAGCAGCTTAGAGGGTAGGCTCCGGGATGAGCAGTTCTTC. Using reference TRBV7-2 and TRBJ2-1 for the parts outside the CDR3, the full variable domain is GAGVSQSPSNKVTEKGKDVELRCDPISGHTALYWYRQSLGQGLEFLIYFQGNSAPDKSGLPSDRFSAERTGGSVSTLTIQRTQQEDSAVYLCASSLEGRLRDEQFFGPGTRLTVL.

This clonotype was counted only a few times. V usage is TRBV5-1 and J usage is TRBJ1-1; D is undetermined. The CDR3 covers 14 residues. Trimming took off 4 bases at V and 5 bases at J, with 15 bases between the two ends. The germline V gene encodes CDR1 SGHRS and CDR2 YFSETQ. The CDR3 region is CASSARGPETEAFF. CDR3 DNA sequence: TGCGCCAGCAGCGCACGCGGCCCCGAGACTGAAGCTTTCTTT.

This clonotype was detected a few times. This chain uses TRBV7-6 with TRBJ2-2; D gene unclear. From germline, CDR1 is SGHVS and CDR2 FNYEAQ. The germline V and J ends were trimmed by 6 bases and 7 bases, with 9 bases remaining between them. The CDR3 spans 12 residues. The CDR3 region is CASRFPGGELFF. The CDR3 region has the DNA TGTGCCAGCAGATTCCCAGGCGGGGAGCTGTTTTTT.

This chain links TRBV6-2 or TRBV6-3 with TRBJ2-1, with 9 bases fitting TRBD1. CDR3 length: 17 residues. Germline CDR1 MNHEY, CDR2 SVGEGT. V lost 2 bases, J lost 4 bases, and 9 bases stayed unmatched. The CDR3 DNA reads TGTGCCAGCAGTTACGCGAAGGGACAGGGTCTTTACAATGAGCAGTTCTTC. Translated: CASSYAKGQGLYNEQFF.

This clonotype showed up just a few times. A much larger clonotype is one base distant, so this may be a read error. The gene calls are TRBV27 and TRBJ2-7, with D tentatively TRBD1 or TRBD2 (5 bases each). CDR3 length: 11 amino acids. Germline CDR1 MNHEY, CDR2 SMNVEV (reference sequence). CDR3 DNA sequence: TGTGCCAGCAGTAGAGGGGTCGAGCAGGACTTC. This codes for CASSRGVEQDF.

This clonotype came up many times. A read error may produce the germline difference seen at one junction end. V gene TRBV5-1 combines with J gene TRBJ2-7, with unresolved D. Germline loops: CDR1 SGHRS, CDR2 YFSETQ. The CDR3 contains 14 residues. DNA of the CDR3: TGTGCCAGCAGTTTGGTGGGAAGTTCCTACGAGCAGTACTTC. Its protein is CASSLVGSSYEQYF.

This clonotype was detected ten times or more. V is TRBV30 and J is TRBJ2-1; TRBD1 agrees at 7 bases. CDR1 is GTSNPN, CDR2 SVGIG, per germline (reference sequence). The V gene end was trimmed by 5 bases and the J gene end by 1 base; junction bases not matched to a gene: 8. CDR3 length equals 15 residues. The CDR3 nucleotides are TGTGCCTGGGAACAGGGGATTACGTCCTACAATGAGCAGTTCTTC. Translation: CAWEQGITSYNEQFF.

This clonotype was recorded at least ten times. The rearrangement uses TRBV20-1 and TRBJ2-1; the match to TRBD2 covers 10 bases. The CDR3 has 15 residues. Germline V gene sequence: CDR1 DFQATT, CDR2 SNEGSKA (reference sequence). V gave up 5 bases and J gave up 8 bases; unmatched junction bases: 12. The CDR3 nucleotides are TGCAGTGCTGGAAGGACTAGCGGACCCACGGATGAGCAGTTCTTC. Translating it yields CSAGRTSGPTDEQFF.

Concerning this clonotype itself: One junction end disagrees with the germline gene, perhaps due to a read error. The chain links TRBV28 to TRBJ1-2; unclear D gene. Germline lookup yields CDR1 MDHEN and CDR2 SYDVKM. The CDR3 is 12 amino acids. The CDR3 sequence is CARSLASYGYTF. CDR3 coding DNA: TGTGCCCGCAGTTTAGCCAGCTATGGCTACACCTTC.

This clonotype has ten or more counts. The J gene is TRBJ2-3, the V gene TRBV12-3 or TRBV12-4; D is uncertain. Trimming stripped 5 bases from V and 8 bases from J, with 17 bases between. The CDR3 covers 14 residues. CDR3 in DNA: TGTGCCAGCAGTCTCGCTCCCATTATTGGTACGCAGTATTTT. It yields the protein CASSLAPIIGTQYF.

Concerning this clonotype: A much larger clone differs from this one at a single base, so this may be a read error. V and J are TRBV2 and TRBJ2-5; D gene ambiguous. V lost 5 bases and J 5 bases, leaving 9 bases between the germline ends. The V gene's germline CDR1 is SNHLY and CDR2 FYNNEI. CDR3 length: 12 residues. This CDR3 is CASSYRLETQYF. DNA of the CDR3: TGTGCCAGCAGTTATAGGCTGGAGACCCAGTACTTC.

The chain carries TRBV19 and TRBJ1-5; weak D call: TRBD1 (5 bases). V was trimmed by 7 bases and J by 0 bases, leaving 10 bases between them. In germline, CDR1 is LNHDA, CDR2 SQIVND (reference sequence). The CDR3 has 14 residues. The CDR3 here is CASKEGNSNQPQHF. The CDR3 bases are TGTGCCAGTAAGGAGGGGAATAGCAATCAGCCCCAGCATTTT.